The rows below give T cell receptor beta chains drawn from one sample of a study of cytomegalovirus exposure and HLA in healthy donors. The method was immunoSEQ multiplex PCR; TCRdb's version includes in-frame clones alone and lacks a portion of them. The sample has under 300,000 clones; approximately 83% are singletons. Sequenced material: PBMCs. The receptors stem from a woman between 25 and 40 years old in good health and CMV-seropositive. The CDR3 runs from the conserved cysteine through the conserved F or W. D genes are given only for firm matches. Clone size is stated in some rows and not others, as once, few, many or a class when expanded.

j_call,v_call,clone_size,d_call,cdr3_aa,cdr3_nt
TRBJ2-7,TRBV11-3,.,TRBD2,CASSGRGSGTSGETSYEQYF,TGTGCCAGCAGCGGGAGGGGATCCGGGACTAGCGGGGAGACCTCCTACGAGCAGTACTTC
TRBJ2-2,TRBV28,.,.,CASSLSVPNTGELFF,TGTGCCAGCAGTTTGAGTGTTCCCAACACCGGGGAGCTGTTTTTT
TRBJ1-2,TRBV6-1,.,TRBD1,CASPNTSGQGGGYTF,TGTGCCAGCCCCAACACTTCAGGACAGGGCGGCGGCTACACCTTC
TRBJ1-1,TRBV5-1,.,TRBD1,CASTLRGRQGAGAFF,TGCGCCAGCACCTTGAGGGGGAGACAGGGAGCCGGAGCTTTCTTT
TRBJ1-5,TRBV2,.,.,CASSIAGLDQPQHF,TGTGCCAGCAGTATTGCAGGTCTTGACCAGCCCCAGCATTTT
TRBJ1-2,TRBV18,few,TRBD1,CASSLGTGDGYTF,TGTGCCAGCTCACTAGGGACAGGAGATGGCTACACCTTC
TRBJ2-3,TRBV7-3,.,TRBD2,CASSLSPWREGTDTQYF,TGTGCCAGCAGCTTAAGTCCCTGGCGGGAGGGCACAGATACGCAGTATTTT
TRBJ2-3,TRBV5-1,.,.,CASSGDWQLSRLVGSTDTQYF,TGCGCCAGCAGCGGGGACTGGCAACTTTCCCGTCTAGTGGGGAGCACAGATACGCAGTATTTT
TRBJ2-7,TRBV28,once,TRBD1,CASSTRDRGSYEQYF,TGTGCCAGCAGTACGAGGGACAGGGGATCTTACGAGCAGTACTTC
TRBJ1-4,TRBV5-1,.,.,CASSLGRANEKLFF,TGCGCCAGCAGCTTAGGGAGGGCTAATGAAAAACTGTTTTTT
TRBJ1-1,TRBV27,.,TRBD1,CASSLPIRDSANTEAFF,TGTGCCAGCAGTTTACCCATCCGGGACAGCGCGAACACTGAAGCTTTCTTT
TRBJ2-3,TRBV14,.,TRBD1,CASSQAQLGTGMNTQYF,TGTGCCAGCAGCCAAGCTCAGCTCGGGACAGGGATGAATACGCAGTATTTT
TRBJ1-1,TRBV6-5,.,.,CASSYSTGPMNTEAFF,TGTGCCAGCAGTTACTCGACAGGACCCATGAACACTGAAGCTTTCTTT
TRBJ1-2,TRBV10-3,.,.,CAISESRGRIDTYYGYTF,TGTGCCATCAGTGAGTCCAGGGGACGGATTGATACCTACTATGGCTACACCTTC
TRBJ2-5,TRBV5-1,.,.,CASSWTNQETQYF,TGCGCCAGCAGCTGGACTAACCAAGAGACCCAGTACTTC
TRBJ2-7,TRBV19,.,TRBD2,CASSGRAYEQYF,TGTGCCAGTAGCGGGAGGGCCTACGAGCAGTACTTC
TRBJ1-2,TRBV6-1,.,.,CASSETGLYGYTF,TGTGCCAGCAGTGAAACAGGGCTCTATGGCTACACCTTC
TRBJ2-1,TRBV19,.,.,CASSPLPTDRQFF,TGTGCCAGTAGTCCACTACCCACGGACAGGCAGTTCTTC
TRBJ2-7,TRBV30,.,.,CAWNRENYEQYF,TGTGCCTGGAACAGGGAAAACTACGAGCAGTACTTC
TRBJ2-2,TRBV5-4,.,TRBD1,CASRLPGTGNTGELFF,TGTGCCAGCAGACTTCCCGGGACAGGGAACACCGGGGAGCTGTTTTTT
TRBJ1-5,TRBV19,.,.,CASSQSSNQPQHF,TGTGCCAGTAGTCAGTCTAGCAATCAGCCCCAGCATTTT
TRBJ2-2,TRBV5-1,.,.,CASSPRVDQAGELFF,TGCGCCAGCAGCCCTCGCGTAGATCAGGCCGGGGAGCTGTTTTTT
TRBJ2-7,TRBV15,.,.,CATSRDRGSYEQYF,TGTGCCACCAGCAGAGATCGGGGATCCTACGAGCAGTACTTC
TRBJ2-3,TRBV14,.,TRBD1,CASSQGSTGGTDTQYF,TGTGCCAGCAGCCAAGGGTCAACAGGGGGCACAGATACGCAGTATTTT
TRBJ2-7,TRBV30,.,TRBD1,CAWSTGATYEQYF,TGTGCCTGGAGTACAGGGGCCACCTACGAGCAGTACTTC
TRBJ2-7,TRBV6-5,.,TRBD2,CASSPIAGGWLEQYF,TGTGCCAGCAGCCCGATAGCGGGAGGGTGGCTCGAGCAGTACTTC
TRBJ2-4,TRBV28,.,.,CASSFQAAKNIQYF,TGTGCCAGCAGTTTCCAGGCAGCCAAAAACATTCAGTACTTC
TRBJ2-1,TRBV7-6,.,TRBD2,CASSPPGTRTYEQFF,TGTGCCAGCAGCCCACCCGGGACTAGAACTTATGAGCAGTTCTTC
TRBJ2-3,TRBV5-1,.,TRBD2,CASSSPTSGADTQYF,TGCGCCAGCAGCTCCCCTACTAGCGGCGCAGATACGCAGTATTTT
TRBJ2-1,TRBV11-3,.,.,CASRTRDSAYNEQFF,TGTGCCAGCAGAACCCGGGACTCGGCCTACAATGAGCAGTTCTTC
TRBJ2-5,TRBV27,once,.,CASSWTPQETQYF,TGTGCCAGCAGTTGGACTCCTCAAGAGACCCAGTACTTC
TRBJ2-2,TRBV5-1,.,TRBD2,CASSLAAGYTGELFF,TGCGCCAGCAGCTTGGCAGCGGGATACACCGGGGAGCTGTTTTTT
TRBJ1-2,TRBV5-1,.,TRBD1,CASSHTGGVGGYTF,TGCGCCAGCAGCCACACAGGGGGCGTCGGGGGCTACACCTTC
TRBJ2-7,TRBV10-1,.,.,CASSPGLPSYEQYF,TGCGCCAGCAGTCCGGGACTGCCCTCCTACGAGCAGTACTTC
TRBJ2-7,TRBV2,.,.,CASAGALEQYF,TGTGCCAGCGCCGGAGCTCTCGAGCAGTACTTC
TRBJ1-2,TRBV2,once,TRBD1,CASSGQGGGNYGYTF,TGTGCCAGCAGTGGTCAGGGGGGAGGAAACTATGGCTACACCTTC
TRBJ2-6,TRBV4-1,.,TRBD1,CASSQAGTGESGANVLTF,TGCGCCAGCAGCCAAGCCGGGACAGGGGAATCTGGGGCCAACGTCCTGACTTTC
TRBJ2-2,TRBV4-1,.,.,CASSLGQGYNGGELFF,TGCGCCAGCAGTTTAGGGCAGGGGTATAACGGCGGGGAGCTGTTTTTT
TRBJ2-7,TRBV5-4,.,.,CASSLVTRGPYEQYF,TGTGCCAGCAGCTTGGTGACTAGAGGCCCCTACGAGCAGTACTTC
TRBJ2-1,TRBV27,.,TRBD2,CASKTSGRYNEQFF,TGTGCCAGCAAAACTAGCGGGCGTTACAATGAGCAGTTCTTC
TRBJ2-3,TRBV5-4,few,.,CASSLATTADTQYF,TGTGCCAGCAGCTTGGCGACGACTGCAGATACGCAGTATTTT